This T cell receptor beta chain was obtained from a study of CD8 T cells in Susac syndrome. Sequencing of TCR beta was carried out in blood CD8+ and CD4+ T cells. The patients serving as multiple sclerosis controls were treatment-naive. They had stable or active relapsing-remitting disease and fulfilled revised McDonald criteria. Both CD4+ and CD8+ T cells were negatively isolated, and TEMRA cells underwent FACS enrichment. The RNA input was roughly 0.45 to 1 ug, and it was reverse transcribed with random hexamers. TCRdb recomputed calls from the immunoSEQ multiplex PCR reads with MiXCR, one row per CDR3 protein. The repertoire holds roughly 300,000 distinct CDR3 sequences, with roughly 84% as singletons. The V segment lost 5 bases and the J segment 4 bases; nucleotides outside the gene matches: 5. Germline CDR1 and CDR2: DFQATT and SNEGSKA (reference sequence). This CDR3 is 14 amino acids long. The sample holds a few counts of this clonotype.

The sequenced sample consisted of CD8+ T cells from PBMCs. This receptor was obtained from a human donor with multiple sclerosis. The J gene is TRBJ2-1, the V gene TRBV20-1; 10 bases match TRBD2. The CDR3 sequence is CSARSGRDYNEQFF. The CDR3 DNA sequence: TGCAGTGCTCGCAGCGGGAGGGATTACAATGAGCAGTTCTTC.